This record concerns one T cell receptor beta chain sequence. The entry originates in a study of control samples from healthy donors and cancer patients. CDR1 and CDR2 (germline): ENHRY, SYGVKD. This CDR3 has 17 residues. Losses at the gene ends were 9 bases for V and 0 bases for J; bases not matched to a gene: 7. Method: immunoSEQ multiplex PCR; TCRdb's copy keeps in-frame clones and lacks some. The sample has 130,000 or so clones, roughly 92% seen once. Sequencing used blood. V is TRBV10-3 and J is TRBJ2-3, with 15 bases fitting TRBD2. The TCR was taken from a man between 18 and 29 years old in good health. In nucleotides, the CDR3 is TGTGCCATAGGGACTAGCGGGGGGAAATCTAGCACAGATACGCAGTATTTT. It codes for CAIGTSGGKSSTDTQYF.